This is a list of T cell receptor beta chains from one sample in a study of shared clonotypes between healthy human individuals. Repertoires were generated with immunoSEQ multiplex PCR, while TCRdb's copy carries only in-frame clones and drops some. The sample holds 2 million to 2.5 million clones, approximately 90% seen once. Material for sequencing was naive CD4+ T cells from PBMCs. Every receptor here comes from a man between 18 and 29 years old in good health. Some clones in this sample may be carry-over from other donors' samples. Both conserved end residues are part of each CDR3. A D gene is named only where the DNA matches it firmly. Size is stated for part of the rows, as once, few or many counts, or as a class when the clone is expanded.

d_call,clone_size,cdr3_length,v_call,j_call,cdr3_aa,cdr3_nt
TRBD2,.,15,TRBV30,TRBJ2-7,CAWSLTSGRANEQYF,TGTGCCTGGAGTTTGACTAGCGGGAGGGCCAACGAGCAGTACTTC
.,.,18,TRBV28,TRBJ2-5,CASSYRYSGTPKGETQYF,TGTGCCAGCAGTTATCGCTACTCCGGGACCCCAAAAGGGGAGACCCAGTACTTC
TRBD1,.,11,TRBV20-1,TRBJ1-2,CSARTGDGYTF,TGCAGTGCTCGGACAGGGGATGGCTACACCTTC
TRBD2,.,18,TRBV10-2,TRBJ2-3,CASSESTWASGSTDTQYF,TGCGCCAGCAGTGAGTCGACATGGGCTAGCGGGAGCACAGATACGCAGTATTTT
.,.,10,TRBV2,TRBJ2-7,CASTIYEQYF,TGTGCCAGCACCATCTACGAGCAGTACTTC
TRBD2,.,13,TRBV27,TRBJ2-7,CASSPGLAGSQYF,TGTGCCAGCAGTCCGGGACTAGCGGGATCGCAGTACTTC
.,.,17,TRBV1,TRBJ2-2,CTSSQDLARGHTGELFF,TGCACCAGCAGCCAAGATCTAGCGAGGGGCCACACCGGGGAGCTGTTTTTT
.,few,15,TRBV6-5,TRBJ1-2,CASSPSYQATHGYTF,TGTGCCAGCAGTCCAAGTTATCAGGCCACCCATGGCTACACCTTC
TRBD1,.,15,TRBV10-1,TRBJ2-1,CASSESMAGGHEQFF,TGCGCCAGCAGTGAGTCGATGGCAGGGGGCCATGAGCAGTTCTTC
TRBD2,once,15,TRBV28,TRBJ2-1,CASSRGTSGYNEQFF,TGTGCCAGCAGTCGTGGGACTAGCGGATACAATGAGCAGTTCTTC
.,.,14,TRBV9,TRBJ1-1,CASSALRGPGGAFF,TGTGCCAGCAGCGCACTGCGGGGACCGGGGGGAGCTTTCTTT
.,.,13,TRBV5-4,TRBJ2-7,CASSFGGAYEQYF,TGTGCCAGCAGCTTTGGGGGGGCGTACGAGCAGTACTTC
TRBD1,.,15,TRBV28,TRBJ2-1,CASRVPGQGGNEQFF,TGTGCCAGCAGGGTACCGGGACAGGGTGGGAATGAGCAGTTCTTC
TRBD2,.,15,TRBV6-5,TRBJ2-2,CASRRLAGDTGELFF,TGTGCCAGCAGAAGACTAGCGGGGGACACCGGGGAGCTGTTTTTT
.,.,11,TRBV30,TRBJ2-7,CAWTASYEQYF,TGTGCCTGGACGGCCTCCTACGAGCAGTACTTC
TRBD2,.,14,TRBV11-2,TRBJ2-7,CASSSPREGREQYF,TGTGCCAGCAGCTCGCCGCGGGAGGGCCGCGAGCAGTACTTC
.,.,15,TRBV5-1,TRBJ1-3,CASSSGQRSGNTIYF,TGCGCCAGCAGCTCCGGACAGCGCTCTGGAAACACCATATATTTT
.,.,16,TRBV2,TRBJ1-5,CASSGQGGNSNQPQHF,TGTGCCAGCAGCGGACAAGGGGGGAATAGCAATCAGCCCCAGCATTTT
.,.,14,TRBV7-2,TRBJ1-5,CASSFGGAHQPQHF,TGTGCCAGCAGCTTTGGGGGGGCCCATCAGCCCCAGCATTTT
.,.,13,TRBV10-3,TRBJ2-7,CAISWVNSYEQYF,TGTGCCATCAGTTGGGTCAACTCCTACGAGCAGTACTTC
.,.,15,TRBV2,TRBJ2-6,CASSEFVSGANVLTF,TGTGCCAGCAGTGAATTTGTATCTGGGGCCAACGTCCTGACTTTC
.,.,14,TRBV29-1,TRBJ2-2,CSVRTQTNTGELFF,TGCAGCGTAAGGACGCAGACTAACACCGGGGAGCTGTTTTTT
.,once,15,TRBV5-1,TRBJ1-1,CASSWNGGEGTEAFF,TGCGCCAGCAGCTGGAACGGGGGCGAGGGAACTGAAGCTTTCTTT
.,.,14,TRBV6-6,TRBJ2-5,CASRLQGRGETQYF,TGTGCCAGCAGGCTACAGGGCCGGGGGGAGACCCAGTACTTC
.,.,15,TRBV5-4,TRBJ2-1,CASNRRDSSYNEQFF,TGTGCCAGCAATAGGCGGGACTCCTCCTACAATGAGCAGTTCTTC
.,.,15,TRBV5-6,TRBJ2-1,CASVGWGGAYNEQFF,TGTGCCAGCGTTGGATGGGGCGGGGCCTACAATGAGCAGTTCTTC
.,.,13,TRBV11-2,TRBJ1-5,CASSLFLNQPQHF,TGTGCCAGCAGCTTATTTTTAAACCAGCCCCAGCATTTT
.,.,14,TRBV6-4,TRBJ2-1,CASSAGTTYNEQFF,TGTGCCAGCAGTGCCGGGACAACCTACAATGAGCAGTTCTTC
.,.,11,TRBV2,TRBJ1-4,CASSLNEKLFF,TGTGCCAGCAGCTTAAACGAAAAACTGTTTTTT
.,.,15,TRBV15,TRBJ2-6,CATSRAGGEANVLTF,TGTGCCACCAGCAGGGCAGGCGGCGAGGCCAACGTCCTGACTTTC
.,.,14,TRBV7-3,TRBJ2-3,CASSLQASTDTQYF,TGTGCCAGCAGCTTACAAGCATCCACAGATACGCAGTATTTT
TRBD2,few,13,TRBV6-6,TRBJ2-2,CASKGGTSGELFF,TGTGCCAGCAAGGGAGGGACGAGCGGGGAGCTGTTTTTT
.,.,15,TRBV9,TRBJ1-2,CASSVEPGGPHGYTF,TGTGCCAGCAGCGTAGAGCCCGGGGGCCCCCATGGCTACACCTTC
.,.,13,TRBV9,TRBJ2-5,CASSVAIQETQYF,TGTGCCAGCAGCGTGGCTATCCAAGAGACCCAGTACTTC
.,few,15,TRBV27,TRBJ1-5,CASSLIRGDNQPQHF,TGTGCCAGCAGTTTAATCAGGGGAGACAATCAGCCCCAGCATTTT
TRBD2,.,13,TRBV9,TRBJ2-7,CASSVQGGDEQYF,TGTGCCAGCAGCGTTCAGGGAGGGGACGAGCAGTACTTC
.,.,17,TRBV5-1,TRBJ2-1,CASSSHPNRALVNEQFF,TGCGCCAGCAGCTCCCATCCCAACAGGGCGCTAGTAAATGAGCAGTTCTTC
.,.,13,TRBV6-1,TRBJ2-7,CASAGSLSYEQYF,TGTGCCAGCGCAGGGTCCCTTTCCTACGAGCAGTACTTC
.,.,17,TRBV7-3,TRBJ2-7,CASSPQDSPASSYEQYF,TGTGCCAGCAGCCCCCAGGACAGCCCCGCTAGCTCCTACGAGCAGTACTTC
.,.,15,TRBV6-1,TRBJ1-4,CASSDHRVGGQKLFF,TGTGCCAGCAGTGACCACAGGGTGGGTGGACAAAAACTGTTTTTT
TRBD2,.,16,TRBV28,TRBJ2-3,CASIPSGSPLGDTQYF,TGTGCCAGTATCCCTAGCGGGAGCCCCTTGGGGGATACGCAGTATTTT
.,.,16,TRBV5-1,TRBJ2-1,CASSLDTQSSYNEQFF,TGCGCCAGCAGCTTGGATACGCAAAGCTCCTACAATGAGCAGTTCTTC
TRBD1,.,15,TRBV2,TRBJ1-1,CASSGTGGVYTEAFF,TGTGCCAGCAGTGGGACAGGGGGCGTATACACTGAAGCTTTCTTT
.,once,15,TRBV2,TRBJ1-4,CASSEASQGNEKLFF,TGTGCCAGCAGTGAAGCTTCCCAGGGGAATGAAAAACTGTTTTTT
TRBD2,.,16,TRBV5-4,TRBJ2-1,CASSLGTSGILGEQFF,TGTGCCAGCAGCTTGGGGACTAGCGGGATTCTCGGTGAGCAGTTCTTC
TRBD1,.,14,TRBV6-6,TRBJ2-3,CASSDRADTDTQYF,TGTGCCAGCTCGGACAGGGCGGACACAGATACGCAGTATTTT
.,.,11,TRBV10-3,TRBJ1-4,CATGLHEKLFF,TGTGCCACAGGGCTCCATGAAAAACTGTTTTTT
TRBD1,.,15,TRBV11-2,TRBJ2-1,CASSLRGQGADEQFF,TGTGCCAGCAGCTTAAGAGGGCAGGGGGCCGATGAGCAGTTCTTC
.,.,17,TRBV7-9,TRBJ1-5,CASSLGGEQGLNQPQHF,TGTGCCAGCAGCTTAGGGGGGGAGCAGGGCTTAAATCAGCCCCAGCATTTT
.,.,14,TRBV7-3,TRBJ1-1,CASSLTGVRTEAFF,TGTGCCAGCAGCTTAACCGGGGTCCGCACTGAAGCTTTCTTT
TRBD2,.,16,TRBV7-2,TRBJ2-3,CASSPPGLAGTDTQYF,TGTGCCAGCAGCCCTCCGGGACTAGCGGGAACAGATACGCAGTATTTT